The T cell receptor beta chain under discussion was sequenced for a study of spatial heterogeneity in lung cancer. About the research overall: Available follow-up PBMC samples, collected a median of roughly 2 years post-resection, were sequenced. In the raw reads, each unique TCR and UMI combination was present more than ten times on average.

Germline loops: CDR1 WSHSY, CDR2 SAAADI. This CDR3 region has 16 residues. Trimming removed 3 bases from V and 3 bases from J; junction bases left unmatched: 5. As concerns this clonotype: Its antigen is not identified.

Carried by each TCR cDNA molecule was a unique molecular identifier. TCRdb independently ran MiXCR on the 5' RACE reads; one entry per CDR3 protein. The repertoire consists of about 120,000 distinct CDR3 sequences, with 9% to 15% occurring once and the leading ten covering approximately 17%. Points from the study as a whole: Resection saw ubiquitous expanded tumor TCRs appear in blood more than follow-up did.

The time point denotes: blood at routine non-recurrence follow-up after resection. Whole RNA from tumor, nontumor lung or frozen PBMC was sequenced unsorted. The clonotype comes from a male donor with early-stage non-small cell lung cancer. The V call is TRBV10-2, the J call TRBJ2-2, with 9 positions matching TRBD1. This material consisted of PBMCs, taken at follow-up. Written as DNA, the CDR3 is TGCGCCAGCAGTGATACAGGGGGCTTCGACACCGGGGAGCTGTTTTTT. Amino acids: CASSDTGGFDTGELFF.